Only one count was recorded for the clone carrying this T cell receptor beta chain. V lost 4 bases and J 1 base, leaving 8 bases between the germline ends. This CDR3 spans 13 amino acids. CDR1 is SGHRS and CDR2 is YFSETQ in the germline V gene. These data come from a study of blood T cell repertoires in COVID-19. Study at large: T cells, B-cell-depleted T cells, or PBMCs provided the cDNA or gDNA that served as material.

In the original workflow: Quantification of nucleated cells was approximated via reference gene primer amplification. TCRdb's table, derived via immunoSEQ multiplex PCR, lists solely in-frame clones and lacks some. V, J and clone size reflect that table, while D and trimming were determined from the DNA. This sample has roughly 430,000 clones, with approximately 85% found just once. Participants spanned ages about 18 to 89 years and resided in 20 to 30 US areas. What was sequenced was PBMCs or T cells enriched from blood (not recorded which). The chain uses TRBV5-1 and TRBJ1-1; D not certain. The receptor was derived from a middle-aged woman with acute COVID-19. CDR3 coding DNA: TGCGCCAGCAGCGACTTTGAGAACACTGAAGCTTTCTTT. This codes for CASSDFENTEAFF.